This T cell receptor beta chain stems from a study of OX40 agonist ivuxolimab in advanced cancers. About the study: A male proportion of under 90% was recorded, with mean age about 60 years and range about 23 to 90. Findings and caveats of the study: Some nonresponders additionally presented with little normalized T-cell clonal expansion. In the 0.1 to 3.0 mg/kg range, CD4+ and CD8+ blood T cells had expanded clonally by week 6.

The protocol was immunoSEQ multiplex PCR, while the TCRdb copy is restricted to in-frame clones and leaves out a portion. The sample yields more than 30,000 clones, around 83% seen once. As regards this clone: Antigen unknown.

Sampled blood was obtained at baseline, cycle 4 day 1, and cycle 7 day 1. Germline trimming cut 8 bases from V and 4 bases from J; bases unmatched to any gene: 10. This CDR3 is 13 amino acids long. Germline assignment: CDR1 SQVTM and CDR2 ANQGSEA. This sequence was found in an adult with an advanced solid tumor such as melanoma, head and neck, liver or kidney cancer. This rearrangement joins TRBV29-1 to TRBJ2-5, with 7 positions matching TRBD1. The sample in question was CD4+ or CD8+ T cells sorted from blood, obtained in a trial of the OX40 agonist ivuxolimab. CDR3 in amino acids: CSSGPGTVETQYF. The CDR3 DNA follows: TGCAGCTCGGGGCCCGGGACAGTAGAGACCCAGTACTTC.